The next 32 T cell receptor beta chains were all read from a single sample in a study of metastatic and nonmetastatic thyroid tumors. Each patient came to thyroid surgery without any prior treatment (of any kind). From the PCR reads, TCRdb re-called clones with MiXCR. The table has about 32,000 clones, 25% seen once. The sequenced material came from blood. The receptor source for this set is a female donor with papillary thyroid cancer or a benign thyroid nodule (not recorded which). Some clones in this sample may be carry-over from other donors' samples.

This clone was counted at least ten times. The CDR3, as DNA: TGTGCCAGCAGCGGGGACAGGGCCTATGGCTACACCTTC. It translates to CASSGDRAYGYTF. The chain joins TRBV27 to TRBJ1-2, with 9 bases that match TRBD1. This CDR3 has 13 residues. Trimming took 6 bases from V and 4 from J; bases not matched to a gene: 3. CDR1 and CDR2 (germline): MNHEY, SMNVEV (reference sequence).

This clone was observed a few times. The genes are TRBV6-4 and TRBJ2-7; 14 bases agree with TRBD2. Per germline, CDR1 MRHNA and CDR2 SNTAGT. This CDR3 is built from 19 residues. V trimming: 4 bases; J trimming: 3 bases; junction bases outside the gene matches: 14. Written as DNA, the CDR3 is TGTGCCAGCAGTGGCTCCGGGACTAGCGGGAGCTCCGGGCTCTACGAGCAGTACTTC. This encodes CASSGSGTSGSSGLYEQYF.

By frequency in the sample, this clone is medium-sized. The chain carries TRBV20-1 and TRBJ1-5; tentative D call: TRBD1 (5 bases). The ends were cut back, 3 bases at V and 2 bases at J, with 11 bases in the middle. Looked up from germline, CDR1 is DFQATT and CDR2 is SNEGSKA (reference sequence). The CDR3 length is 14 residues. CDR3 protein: CSASQGSGNQPQHF. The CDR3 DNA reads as TGCAGTGCTAGTCAGGGTTCTGGCAATCAGCCCCAGCATTTT.

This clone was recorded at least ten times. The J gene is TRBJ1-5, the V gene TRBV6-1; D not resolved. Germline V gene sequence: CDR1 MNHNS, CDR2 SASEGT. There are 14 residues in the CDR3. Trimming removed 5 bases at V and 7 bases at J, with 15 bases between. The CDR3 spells CASSSNLQFQPQHF. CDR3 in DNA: TGTGCCAGCAGTTCCAACCTTCAGTTCCAGCCCCAGCATTTT.

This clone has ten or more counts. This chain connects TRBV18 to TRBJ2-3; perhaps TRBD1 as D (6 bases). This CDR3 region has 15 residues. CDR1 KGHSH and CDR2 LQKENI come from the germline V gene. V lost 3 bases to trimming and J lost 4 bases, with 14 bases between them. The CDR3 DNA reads TGTGCCAGCTCACCGTTAGGGGGAGAGGCAGATACGCAGTATTTT. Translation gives CASSPLGGEADTQYF.

The CDR3 sequence: CASSQEADVGDEQYF. The CDR3 region has the DNA TGCGCCAGCAGCCAAGAGGCGGACGTCGGAGACGAGCAGTACTTC. The V gene is TRBV4-1, the J gene TRBJ2-7; D gene ambiguous. Germline CDR1 reads MGHRA; CDR2 reads YSYEKL. With 0 bases removed from V and 5 bases from J, the gap between germline ends came to 14 bases. This CDR3 spans 15 amino acids.

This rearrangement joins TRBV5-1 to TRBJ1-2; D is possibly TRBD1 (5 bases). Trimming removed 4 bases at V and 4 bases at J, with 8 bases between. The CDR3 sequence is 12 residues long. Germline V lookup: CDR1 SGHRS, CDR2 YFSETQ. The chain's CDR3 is CASSGDSYGYTF. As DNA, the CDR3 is TGCGCCAGCAGCGGCGACAGCTATGGCTACACCTTC.

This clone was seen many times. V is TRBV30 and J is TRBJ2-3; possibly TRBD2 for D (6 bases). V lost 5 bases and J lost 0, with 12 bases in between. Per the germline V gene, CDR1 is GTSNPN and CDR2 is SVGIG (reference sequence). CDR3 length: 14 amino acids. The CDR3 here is CAWGPGLSTDTQYF. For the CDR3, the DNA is TGTGCCTGGGGGCCGGGACTGAGCACAGATACGCAGTATTTT.

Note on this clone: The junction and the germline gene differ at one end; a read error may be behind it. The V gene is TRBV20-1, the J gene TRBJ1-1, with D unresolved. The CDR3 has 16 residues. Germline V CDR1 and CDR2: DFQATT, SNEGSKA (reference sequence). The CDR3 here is CSARGSDGPENTGAFF. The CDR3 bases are TGCAGTGCTAGAGGTTCAGATGGGCCAGAAAACACTGGAGCTTTCTTT.

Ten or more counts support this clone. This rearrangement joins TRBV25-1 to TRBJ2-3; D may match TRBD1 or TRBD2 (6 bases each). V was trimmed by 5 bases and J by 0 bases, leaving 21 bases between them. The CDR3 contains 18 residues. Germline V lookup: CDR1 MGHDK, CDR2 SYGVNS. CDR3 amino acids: CASSRPKGGKQSTDTQYF. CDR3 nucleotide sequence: TGTGCCAGCAGTCGCCCTAAGGGGGGAAAACAAAGCACAGATACGCAGTATTTT. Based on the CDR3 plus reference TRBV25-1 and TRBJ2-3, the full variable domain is EADIYQTPRYLVIGTGKKITLECSQTMGHDKMYWYQQDPGMELHLIHYSYGVNSTEKGDLSSESTVSRIRTEHFPLTLESARPSHTSQYLCASSRPKGGKQSTDTQYFGPGTRLTVL.

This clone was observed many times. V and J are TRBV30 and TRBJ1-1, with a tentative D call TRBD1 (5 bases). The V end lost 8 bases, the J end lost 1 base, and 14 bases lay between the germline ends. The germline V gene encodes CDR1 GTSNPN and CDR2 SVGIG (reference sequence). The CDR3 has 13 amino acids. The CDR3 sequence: CAAPRQKNTEAFF. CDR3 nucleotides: TGTGCCGCCCCTAGACAGAAGAACACTGAAGCTTTCTTT.

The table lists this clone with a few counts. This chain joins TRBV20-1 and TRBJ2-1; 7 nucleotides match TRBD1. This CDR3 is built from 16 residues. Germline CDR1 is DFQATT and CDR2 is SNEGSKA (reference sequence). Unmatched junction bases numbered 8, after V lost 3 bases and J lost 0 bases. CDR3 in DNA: TGCAGTGCTAGTGGAGAGGGACAGAGCTCCTACAATGAGCAGTTCTTC. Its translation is CSASGEGQSSYNEQFF.

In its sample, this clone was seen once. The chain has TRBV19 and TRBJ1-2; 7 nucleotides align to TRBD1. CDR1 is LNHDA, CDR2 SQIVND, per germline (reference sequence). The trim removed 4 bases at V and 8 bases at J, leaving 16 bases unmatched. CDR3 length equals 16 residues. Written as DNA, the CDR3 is TGTGCCAGTAGTACTGACAGGGCCCTCGCCTCGGGGGGCTACACCTTC. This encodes CASSTDRALASGGYTF. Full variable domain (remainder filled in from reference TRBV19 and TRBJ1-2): DGGITQSPKYLFRKEGQNVTLSCEQNLNHDAMYWYRQDPGQGLRLIYYSQIVNDFQKGDIAEGYSVSREKKESFPLTVTSAQKNPTAFYLCASSTDRALASGGYTFGSGTRLTVV.

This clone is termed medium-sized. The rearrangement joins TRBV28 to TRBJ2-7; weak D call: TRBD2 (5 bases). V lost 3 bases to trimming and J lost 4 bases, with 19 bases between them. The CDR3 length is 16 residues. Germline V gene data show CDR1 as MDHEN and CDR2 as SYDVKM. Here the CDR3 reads CASSFALGRREYEQYF. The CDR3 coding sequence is TGTGCCAGCAGTTTCGCGCTGGGAAGAAGGGAGTACGAGCAGTACTTC.

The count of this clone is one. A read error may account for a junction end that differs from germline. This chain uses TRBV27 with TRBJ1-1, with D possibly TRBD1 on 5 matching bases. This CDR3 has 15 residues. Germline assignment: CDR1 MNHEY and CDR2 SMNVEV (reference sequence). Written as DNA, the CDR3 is TGTGCCAGCGGGCGGTCCCGGGGGTTGAACACTGAAGCTGTATTT. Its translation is CASGRSRGLNTEAVF.

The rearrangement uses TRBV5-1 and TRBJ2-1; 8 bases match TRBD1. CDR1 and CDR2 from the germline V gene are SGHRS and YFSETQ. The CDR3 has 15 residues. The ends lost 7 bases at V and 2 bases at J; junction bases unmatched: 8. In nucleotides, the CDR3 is TGCGCCAGCGAGTCCGCGACAGGGGCCTACAATGAGCAGTTCTTC. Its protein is CASESATGAYNEQFF.

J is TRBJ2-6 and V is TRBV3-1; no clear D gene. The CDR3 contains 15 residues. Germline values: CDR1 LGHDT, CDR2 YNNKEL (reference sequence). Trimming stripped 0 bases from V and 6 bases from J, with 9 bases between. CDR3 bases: TGTGCCAGCAGCCAAGAGTCGGTCGAGGCCAACGTCCTGACTTTC. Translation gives CASSQESVEANVLTF.

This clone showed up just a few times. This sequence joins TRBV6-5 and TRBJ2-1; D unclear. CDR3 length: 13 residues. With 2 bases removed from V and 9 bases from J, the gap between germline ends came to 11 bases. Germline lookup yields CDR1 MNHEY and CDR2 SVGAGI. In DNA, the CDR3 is TGTGCCAGCAGTTACGCCCAGTTCACTGAGCAGTTCTTC. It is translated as CASSYAQFTEQFF.

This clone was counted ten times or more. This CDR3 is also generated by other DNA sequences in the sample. This CDR3 is CASSLGRLNGRPDTQYF. CDR3 in DNA: TGTGCCAGCAGCTTAGGGCGACTGAACGGGAGGCCAGATACGCAGTATTTT. The chain combines TRBV7-6 with TRBJ2-3; 7 bases match TRBD2. In germline, CDR1 is SGHVS, CDR2 FNYEAQ. The CDR3 runs to 17 residues. Germline trimming cut 1 base from V and 4 bases from J; bases unmatched to any gene: 11.

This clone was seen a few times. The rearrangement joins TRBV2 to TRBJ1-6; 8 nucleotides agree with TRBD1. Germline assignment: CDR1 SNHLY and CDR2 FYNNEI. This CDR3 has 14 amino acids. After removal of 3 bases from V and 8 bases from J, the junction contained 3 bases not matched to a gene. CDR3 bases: TGTGCCAGCAGTGATGGACAGGGTCATTCACCCCTCCACTTT. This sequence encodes CASSDGQGHSPLHF.

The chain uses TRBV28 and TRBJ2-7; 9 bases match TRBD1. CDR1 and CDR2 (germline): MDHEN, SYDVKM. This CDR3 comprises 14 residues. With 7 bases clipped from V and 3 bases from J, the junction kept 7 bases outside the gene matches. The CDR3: CASNGQGQGYEQYF. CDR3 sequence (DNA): TGTGCCAGCAACGGACAGGGGCAGGGCTACGAGCAGTACTTC.

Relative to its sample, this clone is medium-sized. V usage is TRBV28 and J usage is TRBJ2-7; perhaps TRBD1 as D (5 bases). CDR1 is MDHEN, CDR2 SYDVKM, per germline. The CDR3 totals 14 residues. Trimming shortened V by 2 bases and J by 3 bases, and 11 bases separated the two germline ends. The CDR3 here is CASSLKADNYEQYF. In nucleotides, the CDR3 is TGTGCCAGCAGTTTAAAGGCGGACAACTACGAGCAGTACTTC.

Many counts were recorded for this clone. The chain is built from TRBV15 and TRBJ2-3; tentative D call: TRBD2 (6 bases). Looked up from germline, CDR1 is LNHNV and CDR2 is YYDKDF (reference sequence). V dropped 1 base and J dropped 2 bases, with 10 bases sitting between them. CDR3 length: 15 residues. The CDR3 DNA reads TGTGCCACCAGCAGAGTGGGGGGAGTCACAGATACGCAGTATTTT. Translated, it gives CATSRVGGVTDTQYF. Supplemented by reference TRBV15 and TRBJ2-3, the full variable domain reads DAMVIQNPRYQVTQFGKPVTLSCSQTLNHNVMYWYQQKSSQAPKLLFHYYDKDFNNEADTPDNFQSRRPNTSFCFLDIRSPGLGDTAMYLCATSRVGGVTDTQYFGPGTRLTVL.

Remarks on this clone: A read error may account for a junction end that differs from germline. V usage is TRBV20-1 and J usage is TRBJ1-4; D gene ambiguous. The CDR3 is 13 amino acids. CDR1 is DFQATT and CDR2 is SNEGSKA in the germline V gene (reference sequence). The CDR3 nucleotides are TGCAGTGCTAGGTACTTTAGTAATGGAAAACTGTTTTTT. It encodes CSARYFSNGKLFF.

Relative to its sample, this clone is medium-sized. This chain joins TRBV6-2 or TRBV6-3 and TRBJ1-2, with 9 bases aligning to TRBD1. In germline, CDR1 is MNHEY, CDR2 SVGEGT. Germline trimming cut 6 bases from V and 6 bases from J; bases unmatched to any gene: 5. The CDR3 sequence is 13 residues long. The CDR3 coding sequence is TGTGCCAGCAGCCCCGGGACAGGGAATGGCTACACCTTC. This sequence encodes CASSPGTGNGYTF.

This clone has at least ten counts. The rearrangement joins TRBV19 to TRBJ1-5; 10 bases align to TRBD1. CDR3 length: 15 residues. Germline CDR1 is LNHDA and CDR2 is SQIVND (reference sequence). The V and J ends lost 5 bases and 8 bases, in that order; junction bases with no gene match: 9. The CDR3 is CASSGWIGQGEPQHF. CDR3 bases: TGTGCCAGTAGTGGATGGATAGGACAGGGGGAGCCCCAGCATTTT.

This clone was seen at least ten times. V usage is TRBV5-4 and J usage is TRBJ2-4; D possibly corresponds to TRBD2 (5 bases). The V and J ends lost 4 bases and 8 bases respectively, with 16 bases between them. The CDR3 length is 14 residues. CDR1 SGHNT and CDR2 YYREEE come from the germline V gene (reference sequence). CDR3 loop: CASSGPEEPDIQYF. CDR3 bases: TGTGCCAGCAGCGGACCGGAGGAACCGGACATTCAGTACTTC. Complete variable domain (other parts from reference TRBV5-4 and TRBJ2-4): ETGVTQSPTHLIKTRGQQVTLRCSSQSGHNTVSWYQQALGQGPQFIFQYYREEENGRGNFPPRFSGLQFPNYSSELNVNALELDDSALYLCASSGPEEPDIQYFGAGTRLSVL.

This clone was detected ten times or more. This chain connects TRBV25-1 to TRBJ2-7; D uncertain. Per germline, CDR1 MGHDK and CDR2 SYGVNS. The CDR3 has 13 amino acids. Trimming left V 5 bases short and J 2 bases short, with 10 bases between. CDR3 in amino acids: CASSRQTAYEQYF. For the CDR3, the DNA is TGTGCCAGCAGTCGTCAGACGGCCTACGAGCAGTACTTC.

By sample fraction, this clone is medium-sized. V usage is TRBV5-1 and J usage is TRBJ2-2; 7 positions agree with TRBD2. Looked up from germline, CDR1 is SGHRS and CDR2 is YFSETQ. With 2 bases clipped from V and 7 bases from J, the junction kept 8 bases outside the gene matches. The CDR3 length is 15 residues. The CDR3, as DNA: TGCGCCAGCAGCTTCTCTGCGGGAGCCGGCGGGGAGCTGTTTTTT. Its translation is CASSFSAGAGGELFF.

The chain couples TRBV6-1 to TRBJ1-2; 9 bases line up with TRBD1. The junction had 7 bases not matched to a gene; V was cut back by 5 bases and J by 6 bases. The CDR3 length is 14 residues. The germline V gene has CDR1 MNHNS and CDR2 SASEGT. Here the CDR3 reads CASSLIGTGNGYTF. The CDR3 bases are TGTGCCAGCAGTTTGATAGGGACAGGGAATGGCTACACCTTC.

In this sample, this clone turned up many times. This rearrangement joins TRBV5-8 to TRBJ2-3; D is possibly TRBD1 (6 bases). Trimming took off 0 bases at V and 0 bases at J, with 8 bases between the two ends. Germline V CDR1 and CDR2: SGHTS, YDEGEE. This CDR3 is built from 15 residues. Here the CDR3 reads CASSLGRGSTDTQYF. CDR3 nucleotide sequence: TGTGCCAGCAGCTTGGGAAGGGGGAGCACAGATACGCAGTATTTT.

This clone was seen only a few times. CDR3 region: CASSQDRASAGESYEQYF. In DNA, the CDR3 is TGCGCCAGCAGCCAAGATCGGGCTAGCGCGGGAGAATCCTACGAGCAGTACTTC. The rearrangement links TRBV4-1 to TRBJ2-7, with 7 bases matching TRBD2. CDR1 and CDR2 (germline): MGHRA, YSYEKL. This CDR3 region has 18 residues. The V and J ends lost 0 bases and 1 base, in that order; junction bases with no gene match: 12.